The clone carrying this T cell receptor (beta chain) was recorded a few times. The source of the sample is a study of blood T cell repertoires in COVID-19. As for the study in general: Samples representing acute and convalescent COVID-19 were sourced from the United States, Italy and Spain.

In the study's own analysis: Nucleated cell number was recorded as an estimate derived from reference gene primer amplification. The protocol was immunoSEQ multiplex PCR, while the TCRdb copy is restricted to in-frame clones and leaves out a portion. V, J and clone size were drawn from that table, and D and trimming were deduced from the DNA. The table shows 150,000 to 200,000 clones, with about three quarters occurring only once. The sequenced sample was peripheral blood. The sequence was obtained from an elderly woman with active or convalescent COVID-19.

Here the CDR3 reads CASSNRDSRTEAFF. CDR3 nucleotide sequence: TGTGCCAGCAGTAACAGGGACAGCCGCACTGAAGCTTTCTTT. The J gene is TRBJ1-1, the V gene TRBV6-2 or TRBV6-3; 7 bases line up with TRBD1. Per the germline V gene, CDR1 is MNHEY and CDR2 is SVGEGT. V shed 5 bases, J shed 4 bases, and the junction held 7 bases outside the gene matches. This CDR3 spans 14 amino acids.